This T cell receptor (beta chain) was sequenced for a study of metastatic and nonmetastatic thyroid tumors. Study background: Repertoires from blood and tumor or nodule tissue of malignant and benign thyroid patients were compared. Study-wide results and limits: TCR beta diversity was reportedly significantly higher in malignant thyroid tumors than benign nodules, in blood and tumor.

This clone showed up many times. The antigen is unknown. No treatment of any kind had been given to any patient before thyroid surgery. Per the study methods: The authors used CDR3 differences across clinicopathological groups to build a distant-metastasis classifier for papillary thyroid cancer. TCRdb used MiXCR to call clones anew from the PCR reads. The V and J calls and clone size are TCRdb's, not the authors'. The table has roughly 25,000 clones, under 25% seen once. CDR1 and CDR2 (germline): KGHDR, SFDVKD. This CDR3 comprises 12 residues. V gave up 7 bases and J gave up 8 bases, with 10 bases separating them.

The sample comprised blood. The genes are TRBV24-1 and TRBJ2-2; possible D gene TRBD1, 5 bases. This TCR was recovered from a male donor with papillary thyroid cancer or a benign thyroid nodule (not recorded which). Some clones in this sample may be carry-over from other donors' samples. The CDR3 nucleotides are TGTGCCACCAGGACAGAAAGGGGGGAGCTGTTTTTT. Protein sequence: CATRTERGELFF.